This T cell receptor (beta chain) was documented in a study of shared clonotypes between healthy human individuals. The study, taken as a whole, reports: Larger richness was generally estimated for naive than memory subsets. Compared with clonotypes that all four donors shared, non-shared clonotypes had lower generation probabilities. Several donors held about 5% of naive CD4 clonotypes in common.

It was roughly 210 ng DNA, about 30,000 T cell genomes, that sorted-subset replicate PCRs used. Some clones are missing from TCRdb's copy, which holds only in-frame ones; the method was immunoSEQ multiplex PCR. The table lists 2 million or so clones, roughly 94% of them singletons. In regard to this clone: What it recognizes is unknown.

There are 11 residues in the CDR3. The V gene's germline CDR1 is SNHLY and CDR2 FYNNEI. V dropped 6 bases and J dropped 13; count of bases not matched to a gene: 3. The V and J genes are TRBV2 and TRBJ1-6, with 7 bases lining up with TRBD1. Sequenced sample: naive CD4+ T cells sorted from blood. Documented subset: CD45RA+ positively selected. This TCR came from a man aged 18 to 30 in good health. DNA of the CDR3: TGTGCCAGCAGAGGGGGCGGCCCCCTCCACTTT. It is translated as CASRGGGPLHF.